The T cell receptor (beta chain) described here comes from a study of CD8 T cells in Susac syndrome. RNA totalling about 0.5 to 1 ug underwent reverse transcription with random hexamers. TCRdb reprocessed the immunoSEQ multiplex PCR reads via MiXCR and lists one record per CDR3 protein. The sample has about 300,000 distinct CDR3 sequences, about 92% seen once. The V and J ends lost 3 bases and 0 bases respectively, with 15 bases between them. This CDR3 has 16 amino acids. The sample consisted of CD4+ T cells from PBMCs. This sequence originates from a human donor with multiple sclerosis. The rearrangement uses TRBV23-1 and TRBJ2-7; D is perhaps TRBD1 (5 bases). TRBV23-1 is known as an ORF, though its function is uncertain. The CDR3 DNA sequence: TGCGCCAGCAGTCAGTCCGGACATTATTCCTCCTACGAGCAGTACTTC. Its translation is CASSQSGHYSSYEQYF.